This T cell receptor beta chain is from a study of shared clonotypes between healthy human individuals. TCRdb's copy holds only in-frame clones and misses some; the assay was immunoSEQ multiplex PCR. The sample holds approximately 640,000 clones, 90% seen once. Germline V gene sequence: CDR1 MNHEY, CDR2 SMNVEV (reference sequence). J gave up 0 bases and V 3 bases, and 5 bases lay outside the gene matches. The CDR3 sequence is 16 residues long. Sample: memory CD8+ T cells from PBMCs. Described subset: CD45RO+ cells pooled with CCR7-negative TemRA cells. J is TRBJ2-7 and V is TRBV27; 10 bases line up with TRBD2. This sequence was found in a man between 18 and 35 years old in good health. Some clones in this sample may be carry-over from other donors' samples. CDR3 bases: TGTGCCAGCAGTTTCTTTACTAGCGGGATCTCCTACGAGCAGTACTTC. It is translated as CASSFFTSGISYEQYF.